One and the same sample provided the 5 T cell receptor beta chains below, sequenced in a study of T cell repertoires in cytomegalovirus infection. TCRdb used MiXCR to reprocess the reads, holding one entry per CDR3 protein. In the table there are some 440,000 distinct CDR3 sequences, approximately 32% of which are singletons. Sample: PBMCs. These receptors were collected from a human donor in good health (CMV status not recorded). Some clones in this sample may be carry-over from other donors' samples.

In its sample, this clonotype was seen a few times. The rearrangement links TRBV18 to TRBJ2-3, with no clear D. There are 14 residues in the CDR3. CDR1 is KGHSH and CDR2 is LQKENI in the germline V gene. Trimming shortened V by 1 base and J by 1 base, and 6 bases separated the two germline ends. The CDR3 DNA is TGTGCCAGCTCACCACTCCAGGGCACAGATACGCAGTATTTT. Encoded protein: CASSPLQGTDTQYF.

This clonotype was counted between two and nine times. V and J are TRBV5-5 and TRBJ2-5, with D tentatively TRBD2 (5 bases). CDR3 size: 14 residues. Looked up from germline, CDR1 is SGHKS and CDR2 is YYEKEE (reference sequence). The V and J ends lost 4 bases and 0 bases respectively, with 10 bases between them. The CDR3 DNA sequence: TGTGCCAGCAGCCCACCGGGAAACCAAGAGACCCAGTACTTC. This translates into CASSPPGNQETQYF.

This clonotype has a handful of counts. The V call is TRBV7-8, the J call TRBJ2-7, with D perhaps given as TRBD1 or TRBD2 (5 bases each). Deletions cut 0 bases from V and 3 bases from J, with 12 bases between. This CDR3 region has 15 residues. Germline CDR1 SGHVS, CDR2 FQNEAQ. The CDR3 protein is CASSLARDPYYEQYF. The CDR3 DNA follows: TGTGCCAGCAGCTTAGCGAGGGACCCTTACTACGAGCAGTACTTC.

This clonotype was counted only a few times. The chain links TRBV6-6 to TRBJ2-6; the D call may be TRBD1 or TRBD2 (5 bases each). The V end lost 5 bases, the J end lost 2 bases, and 19 bases lay between the germline ends. The CDR3 has 18 amino acids. Per the germline V gene, CDR1 is MNHNY and CDR2 is SVGAGI (reference sequence). The CDR3 region has the DNA TGTGCCAGCAGTCCGGGACGTTCACAACTCGCTGGGGCCAACGTCCTGACTTTC. Its protein product is CASSPGRSQLAGANVLTF.

The chain links TRBV12-3 or TRBV12-4 to TRBJ2-2; D uncertain. V lost 3 bases and J 7 bases, leaving 9 bases between the germline ends. The CDR3 contains 13 residues. The CDR3 spells CASSLLVGGELFF. CDR3 DNA sequence: TGTGCCAGCAGTTTGCTGGTGGGCGGGGAGCTGTTTTTT.